This T cell receptor (beta chain) is from a study of cytomegalovirus exposure and HLA in healthy donors. J lost 5 bases, V lost 8 bases, and 12 bases had no gene match. The CDR3 spans 16 residues. The V gene's germline CDR1 is MNHEY and CDR2 SMNVEV (reference sequence). Worth noting for this clone: Its antigen is not known.

Vbeta (60) and Jbeta (13) primers were used in the PCR. TCRdb keeps only in-frame clones here, not all; method: immunoSEQ multiplex PCR. Here the sample spans over 110,000 clones, approximately 84% being singletons. Whole-study findings and limits: Presence/absence results assume similar sequencing depth per donor, which may not hold. A further, later analysis showed that HLA-associated TCR beta chains (compared with equally common others) were more clonally expanded.

The chain couples TRBV27 to TRBJ2-2, with TRBD1 matching over 9 bases. This clonotype was sampled from a woman aged 60-70 years in good health and CMV-seropositive. Sequenced: PBMCs. CDR3 DNA sequence: TGTGCCAGCCAGGCCTCCGACAGGGGGAGGACCGGGGAGCTGTTTTTT. It translates to CASQASDRGRTGELFF.